Reported below is one TCR beta chain. Its specificity is not known. The table came from immunoSEQ multiplex PCR; TCRdb's copy has only in-frame clones and leaves some out. The sample yields more than 45,000 clones, about three quarters seen once. Subsequent to less than eleven days of culture, CD4+ T cells were isolated. The sample originates from a study of vaccination effects on CD4 cells after COVID-19. The wider study: Every participant took two doses of the BNT162b2 or mRNA-1273 vaccine.

This clonotype originated in a human donor who received a COVID-19 vaccine. Source: CD4+ T cells from PBMCs cultured without peptide, taken before COVID-19 vaccination.

CDR3 sequence: CASSLSGGSSGNTIYF. The DNA for the CDR3 is TGTGCCAGCAGCTTATCGGGGGGATCCTCTGGAAACACCATATATTTT. The J gene is TRBJ1-3, the V gene TRBV7-9, with D perhaps TRBD1 (5 bases). The V and J ends lost 2 bases and 0 bases respectively, with 11 bases between them. This CDR3 spans 16 amino acids. CDR1 is SEHNR and CDR2 is FQNEAQ in the germline V gene (reference sequence). The variable domain in full, with the rest retrieved from reference TRBV7-9 and TRBJ1-3, is DTGVSQNPRHKITKRGQNVTFRCDPISEHNRLYWYRQTLGQGPEFLTYFQNEAQLEKSRLLSDRFSAERPKGSFSTLEIQRTEQGDSAMYLCASSLSGGSSGNTIYFGEGSWLTVV.